A single sample gave rise to the 10 T cell receptor beta chains below, sequenced in a study of regulatory T cells in long-lasting Graves disease. Time point denoted: newly diagnosed GD, antithyroid drugs for less than 3 months. RNA isolated from PBMCs was used to make the TCR library. Researchers made TCR beta libraries by using iRepertoire HTBI primers and running Arm-PCR on CDR3 regions. TCRdb called the multiplex PCR reads again in MiXCR, with one record for every CDR3 protein. The data hold a few hundred thousand distinct CDR3 sequences, with about 12% observed a single time. These data were also reused for a study on T cells in Graves' hyperthyroidism and ophthalmopathy.

The starting material was peripheral blood mononuclear cells (PBMCs), obtained at new diagnosis, from a patient treated with antithyroid drugs. The receptor set was obtained from a woman in her late teens or twenties with Graves disease.

This clonotype was seen repeatedly, ten times or more. The V gene is TRBV28, the J gene TRBJ2-7, with unresolved D. CDR1 and CDR2 (germline): MDHEN, SYDVKM. Between the trimmed V and J ends, which lost 4 bases and 2 bases, there was a span of 9 bases. This CDR3 comprises 13 residues. Here the CDR3 reads CASSSDVTYEQYF. CDR3 DNA: TGTGCCAGCAGTTCGGACGTCACCTACGAGCAGTACTTC.

This clonotype was counted only a few times. The chain employs TRBV19 and TRBJ1-1; 7 bases agree with TRBD1. The CDR3 length is 13 residues. Germline CDR1 and CDR2: LNHDA and SQIVND (reference sequence). The trim removed 7 bases at V and 7 bases at J, leaving 9 bases unmatched. CDR3 nucleotides: TGTGCCAGTAATAGGGGGCTTCCATATGAAGCTTTCTTT. Encoded protein: CASNRGLPYEAFF.

The table lists this clonotype with many counts. The chain uses TRBV29-1 and TRBJ2-7; 9 bases align to TRBD1. This CDR3 comprises 15 residues. J was trimmed by 5 bases and V by 0 bases; bases with no gene match: 8. Germline assignment: CDR1 SQVTM and CDR2 ANQGSEA. The CDR3 sequence: CSVEDRQGVDNEQYF. The CDR3 DNA reads TGCAGCGTTGAAGATCGACAGGGGGTCGACAACGAGCAGTACTTC.

This clonotype was seen repeatedly, ten times or more. The gene calls are TRBV6-1 and TRBJ1-5; 7 bases are a match to TRBD1. CDR1 is MNHNS, CDR2 SASEGT, per germline. Losses at the gene ends were 5 bases for V and 6 bases for J; bases not matched to a gene: 10. The CDR3 loop spans 15 amino acids. The CDR3 loop is CASSLRQGGSQPQHF. The CDR3 coding sequence is TGTGCCAGCAGTCTAAGACAGGGTGGGAGTCAGCCCCAGCATTTT.

A few counts support this clonotype. The V call is TRBV6-7, the J call TRBJ2-3, with D perhaps given as TRBD1 or TRBD2 (6 bases each). TRBV6-7 is flagged as an ORF with uncertain function. Trimming left V 2 bases short and J 4 bases short, with 10 bases between. This CDR3 contains 14 residues. CDR3: CASSYVGGADTQYF. CDR3 bases: TGTGCCAGCAGTTACGTGGGGGGCGCAGATACGCAGTATTTT.

This clonotype was found many times. The chain links TRBV6-1 to TRBJ2-7; D perhaps matches TRBD2 (6 bases). The ends were cut back, 2 bases at V and 0 bases at J, with 11 bases in the middle. The CDR3 sequence is 15 residues long. Germline V gene data show CDR1 as MNHNS and CDR2 as SASEGT. Here the CDR3 DNA reads TGTGCCAGCAGTGAACTGACTAGGGCCTCCTACGAGCAGTACTTC. Translating gives CASSELTRASYEQYF.

This clonotype was counted at least ten times. The CDR3 nucleotides read TGTGCCAGCAGTTACTTCGGGGGGCCGGCAGATACGCAGTATTTT. Translation: CASSYFGGPADTQYF. The V and J genes are TRBV6-9 and TRBJ2-3; D is perhaps TRBD2 (7 bases). CDR1 and CDR2 from the germline V gene are MNHGY and SVAAGI. There are 15 residues in the CDR3. V was cut by 3 bases and J by 4 bases, with 14 bases left in between.

This clonotype has at least ten counts. This chain joins TRBV3-1 and TRBJ1-4, with a possible D match to TRBD1 (6 bases). Germline lookup yields CDR1 LGHDT and CDR2 YNNKEL (reference sequence). Trimming shortened V by 4 bases and J by 8 bases, and 17 bases separated the two germline ends. The CDR3 sequence is 15 residues long. The CDR3 loop is CASSPSGVGAEKLFF. The CDR3 nucleotides read TGTGCCAGCAGCCCTTCAGGGGTTGGAGCGGAAAAACTGTTTTTT.

There are many counts of this clonotype. V usage is TRBV30 and J usage is TRBJ1-4; maybe TRBD1 (5 bases). The CDR3 covers 14 residues. Germline V gene lookup returns CDR1 GTSNPN and CDR2 SVGIG (reference sequence). The V end lost 5 bases, the J end lost 6 bases, and 16 bases lay between the germline ends. The CDR3 DNA reads TGTGCCTGGTGGAGAGGGCAGGGAGATGAAAAACTGTTTTTT. It codes for CAWWRGQGDEKLFF.

Only a few counts were recorded for this clonotype. The chain carries TRBV7-9 and TRBJ2-1, with 7 bases lining up with TRBD1. Germline V lookup: CDR1 SEHNR, CDR2 FQNEAQ (reference sequence). The CDR3 consists of 13 residues. With V trimmed by 4 bases and J by 7 bases, 4 bases remained unmatched. The CDR3 here is CASSYLGQNEQFF. CDR3 DNA sequence: TGTGCCAGCAGCTACCTGGGACAGAATGAGCAGTTCTTC.